This T cell receptor (beta chain) emerged from a study of T cell responses to AZD1222 COVID-19 vaccine. Study findings and constraints: The study found vaccine-associated CD4 TCRs spanning spike, dominant at 160-218 and 743-854.

Comments on this clone: What it binds is unknown.

CDR1 is LNHDA and CDR2 is SQIVND in the germline V gene (reference sequence). This CDR3 comprises 15 residues. The V end was cut by 0 bases, the J end by 2 bases, with 10 bases between. Assay used: immunoSEQ multiplex PCR; TCRdb lists only in-frame clones, some missing. Seen here are tens of thousands of clones, more than 60% observed once, and the top ten hold roughly 20%. The sequence was collected from an adult in good health. The chain uses TRBV19 and TRBJ1-2; D is unclear. This specimen was peripheral blood, taken on day 0 of MenACWY control vaccination. CDR3 sequence (DNA): TGTGCCAGTAGTATAGATCCCTTGGGCAACTATGGCTACACCTTC. This gives the protein CASSIDPLGNYGYTF.